This T cell receptor (beta chain) was observed in a study of OX40 agonist ivuxolimab in advanced cancers. With respect to the entire study: Ivuxolimab, which targeted the costimulatory receptor OX40 (CD134), was an agonistic, fully human IgG2 monoclonal antibody. Intravenous ivuxolimab was administered to patients every 2 weeks at six dose levels: 0.01, 0.1, 0.3, 1.5, 3 and 10 mg/kg. Among the 50 to 55 dose-escalation patients, approximately 20 had hepatocellular carcinoma, around 15 melanoma, 9 renal cell carcinoma and 9 head and neck cancer. A male proportion of 82.7% and a mean age of approximately 55 years, ranging from roughly 23 to 90, were recorded for the dose-escalation cohort. Patients were allowed to have had prior anti-PD-1, anti-PD-L1 or anti-CTLA-4 therapy, and less than 45% of the dose-escalation patients had previously received checkpoint inhibitors. Partial responses occurred in three dose-escalation patients: two with cutaneous melanoma and one with hepatocellular carcinoma. The point of sequencing TCRbeta in the periphery was to test whether ivuxolimab changed TCR sequence diversity and drove clonal T-cell expansion. The monotherapy dose-escalation portion (N = 52 patients) of the phase I ivuxolimab trial is reported in the paper. General study outcomes and caveats: The antigen specificity of the peripheral T cells that underwent clonal expansion was not determined. After ivuxolimab, expanded clones were on average more numerous among CD8+ T cells than among CD4+ T cells. Partial responders in the 0.1-3.0 mg/kg groups had among the lowest normalized peripheral clonal expansion, especially among CD8+ T cells. Low levels of normalized T-cell clonal expansion were also shown by some nonresponding patients. At doses of 0.1 to 3.0 mg/kg, clonal expansion of both CD4+ and CD8+ blood T cells was observed from baseline to week 6.

Patients with autoimmune disease history or receiving systemic immunosuppression were excluded from the trial. Peripheral blood for TCR sequencing was drawn from every dose cohort at baseline, at cycle 4 day 1 and at cycle 7 day 1. The samples were drawn from a first-in-human, open-label, multicenter phase I dose-escalation trial of ivuxolimab. Adults with locally advanced or metastatic head and neck squamous cell, hepatocellular, melanoma or renal cell carcinoma were enrolled in the trial. Before TCR sequencing, CD4+ T cells and CD8+ T cells from peripheral blood were sorted into separate populations. As regards this clone: The specificity of this receptor is unknown. There are no base qualities to consult, and no much larger clone falls within one base.

For sequencing of the TCRbeta CDR3 region, genomic DNA was extracted from the sorted cells. The immunoSEQ Assay was used for sequencing of TCRbeta CDR3 regions. TCRdb took this table from immuneACCESS and kept in-frame rearrangements with V and J called. Such tables lack part of the clones; where checked against another copy, unresolved V genes explain under half of the gap, and the rest is unexplained. Counted in this sample were approximately 74,000 clones; 75% to 95% of them appeared once. The biggest ten clones account for less than 6% of the sample. CDR1 and CDR2, looked up from the germline V gene, are SGDLS and YYNGEE. Ends trimmed: V by 6 bases, J by 4 bases; bases unmatched to a gene: 6. Reading from cysteine to phenylalanine, the CDR3 counts 15 amino acids. Only CDR3 DNA remains: 45 bases, in frame from the first base.

The material was CD4+ or CD8+ T cells sorted from blood, obtained in a trial of the OX40 agonist ivuxolimab. The chain links TRBV9 with TRBJ2-3; 12 bases in the middle match TRBD2. The clonotype was recovered from an adult with an advanced solid tumor such as melanoma, head and neck, liver or kidney cancer. CDR3 sequence: CASTASGGGSDTQYF. The DNA sequence reads TGTGCCAGCACTGCTAGCGGGGGGGGATCAGATACGCAGTATTTT.